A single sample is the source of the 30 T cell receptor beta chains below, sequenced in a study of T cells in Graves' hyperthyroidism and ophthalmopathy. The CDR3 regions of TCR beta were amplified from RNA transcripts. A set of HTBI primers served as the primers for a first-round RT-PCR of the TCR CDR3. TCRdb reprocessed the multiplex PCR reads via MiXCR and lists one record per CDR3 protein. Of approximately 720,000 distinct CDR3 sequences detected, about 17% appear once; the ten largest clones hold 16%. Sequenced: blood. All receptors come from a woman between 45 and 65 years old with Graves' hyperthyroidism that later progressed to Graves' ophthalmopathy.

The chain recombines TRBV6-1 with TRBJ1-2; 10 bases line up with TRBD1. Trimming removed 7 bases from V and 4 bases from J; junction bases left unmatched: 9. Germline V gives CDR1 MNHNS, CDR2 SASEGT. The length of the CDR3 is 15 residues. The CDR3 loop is CASTGGDRGGYGYTF. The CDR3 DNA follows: TGTGCCAGCACCGGGGGGGACAGGGGCGGCTATGGCTACACCTTC.

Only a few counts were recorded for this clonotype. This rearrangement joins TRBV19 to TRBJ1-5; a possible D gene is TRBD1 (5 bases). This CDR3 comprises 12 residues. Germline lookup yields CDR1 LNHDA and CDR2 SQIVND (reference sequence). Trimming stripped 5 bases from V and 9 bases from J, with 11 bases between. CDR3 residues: CASSASGGPQHF. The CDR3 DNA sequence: TGTGCCAGTAGTGCCTCCGGGGGGCCCCAGCATTTT.

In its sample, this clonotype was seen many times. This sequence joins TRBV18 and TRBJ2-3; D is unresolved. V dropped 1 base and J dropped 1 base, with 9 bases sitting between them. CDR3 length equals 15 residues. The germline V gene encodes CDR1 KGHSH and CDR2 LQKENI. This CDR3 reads CASSPLATRTDTQYF. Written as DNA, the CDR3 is TGTGCCAGCTCACCACTGGCCACACGCACAGATACGCAGTATTTT.

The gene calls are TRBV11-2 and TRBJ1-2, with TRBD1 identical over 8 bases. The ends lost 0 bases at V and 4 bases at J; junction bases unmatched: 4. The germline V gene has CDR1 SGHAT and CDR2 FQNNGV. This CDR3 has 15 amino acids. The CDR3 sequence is CASSLEWDRPYGYTF. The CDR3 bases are TGTGCCAGCAGCTTAGAATGGGACAGGCCCTATGGCTACACCTTC. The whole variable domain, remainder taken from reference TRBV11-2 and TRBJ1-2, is EAGVAQSPRYKIIEKRQSVAFWCNPISGHATLYWYQQILGQGPKLLIQFQNNGVVDDSQLPKDRFSAERLKGVDSTLKIQPAKLEDSAVYLCASSLEWDRPYGYTFGSGTRLTVV.

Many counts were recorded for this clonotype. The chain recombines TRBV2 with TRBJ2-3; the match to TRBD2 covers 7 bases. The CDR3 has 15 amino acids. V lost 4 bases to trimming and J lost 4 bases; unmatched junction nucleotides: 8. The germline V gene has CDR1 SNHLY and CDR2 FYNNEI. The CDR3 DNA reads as TGTGCCAGCAGTGCGTCTAGCGGCGTAGCAGATACGCAGTATTTT. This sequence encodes CASSASSGVADTQYF.

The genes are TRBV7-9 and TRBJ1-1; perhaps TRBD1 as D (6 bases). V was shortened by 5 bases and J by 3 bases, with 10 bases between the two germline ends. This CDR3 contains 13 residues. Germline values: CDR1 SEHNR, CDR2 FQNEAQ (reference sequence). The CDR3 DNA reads TGTGCCAGCAGCACCCGGACAGACACTGAAGCTTTCTTT. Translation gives CASSTRTDTEAFF.

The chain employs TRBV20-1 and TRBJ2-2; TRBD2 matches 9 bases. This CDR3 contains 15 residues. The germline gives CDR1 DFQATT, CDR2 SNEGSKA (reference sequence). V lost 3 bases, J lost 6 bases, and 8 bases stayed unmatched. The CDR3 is CSASISGGSSGELFF. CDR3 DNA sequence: TGCAGTGCTAGTATTAGCGGGGGATCATCCGGGGAGCTGTTTTTT.

The CDR3 nucleotides read TGCAGTGCTAACCCCGGGACAGGGGGATATAGCAATCAGCCCCAGCATTTT. This gives the protein CSANPGTGGYSNQPQHF. The V and J genes are TRBV20-1 and TRBJ1-5; 11 nucleotides line up with TRBD1. V was pared by 4 bases and J by 0 bases, with 8 bases of the junction left unmatched. The germline V gene has CDR1 DFQATT and CDR2 SNEGSKA (reference sequence). CDR3 length: 17 amino acids.

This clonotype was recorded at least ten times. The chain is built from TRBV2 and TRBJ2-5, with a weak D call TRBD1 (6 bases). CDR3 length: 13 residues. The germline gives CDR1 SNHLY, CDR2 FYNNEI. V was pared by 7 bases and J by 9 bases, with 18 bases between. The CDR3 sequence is CASTMGFPGAQYF. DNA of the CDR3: TGTGCCAGCACCATGGGCTTCCCAGGGGCCCAGTACTTC. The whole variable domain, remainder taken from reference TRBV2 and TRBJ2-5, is EPEVTQTPSHQVTQMGQEVILRCVPISNHLYFYWYRQILGQKVEFLVSFYNNEISEKSEIFDDQFSVERPDGSNFTLKIRSTKLEDSAMYFCASTMGFPGAQYFGPGTRLLVL.

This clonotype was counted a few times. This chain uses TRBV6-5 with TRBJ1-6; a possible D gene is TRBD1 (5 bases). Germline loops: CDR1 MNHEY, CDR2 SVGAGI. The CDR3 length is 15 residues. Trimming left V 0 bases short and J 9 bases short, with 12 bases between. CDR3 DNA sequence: TGTGCCAGCAGTTACTCTCCAGGAGGGACTTCACCCCTCCACTTT. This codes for CASSYSPGGTSPLHF.

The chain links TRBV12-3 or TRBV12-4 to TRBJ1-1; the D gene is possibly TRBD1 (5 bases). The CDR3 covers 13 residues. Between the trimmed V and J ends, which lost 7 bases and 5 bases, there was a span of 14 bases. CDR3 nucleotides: TGTGCCAGCAACCCCCCCTGGGGGACTGAAGCTTTCTTT. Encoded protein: CASNPPWGTEAFF.

CDR3 amino acids: CATVLTGGSSYNEQFF. Here the CDR3 DNA reads TGTGCCACCGTACTCACGGGCGGGAGCTCCTACAATGAGCAGTTCTTC. The chain uses TRBV24-1 and TRBJ2-1; 7 nucleotides line up with TRBD2. The CDR3 runs 16 residues. J was trimmed by 0 bases and V by 9 bases; bases with no gene match: 10. Germline CDR1 KGHDR, CDR2 SFDVKD.

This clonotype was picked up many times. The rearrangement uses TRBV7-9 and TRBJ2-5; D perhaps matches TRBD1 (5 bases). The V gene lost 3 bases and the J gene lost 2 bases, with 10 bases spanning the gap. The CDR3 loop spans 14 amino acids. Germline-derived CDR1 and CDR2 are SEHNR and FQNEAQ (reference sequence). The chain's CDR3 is CASSLTVPQETQYF. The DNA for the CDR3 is TGTGCCAGCAGCTTGACAGTTCCTCAAGAGACCCAGTACTTC. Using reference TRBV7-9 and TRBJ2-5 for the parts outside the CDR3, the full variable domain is DTGVSQNPRHKITKRGQNVTFRCDPISEHNRLYWYRQTLGQGPEFLTYFQNEAQLEKSRLLSDRFSAERPKGSFSTLEIQRTEQGDSAMYLCASSLTVPQETQYFGPGTRLLVL.

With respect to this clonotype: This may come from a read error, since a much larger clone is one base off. The CDR3 here is CASSLDRLGNEQYF. In DNA, the CDR3 is TGTGCCAGCAGCTTAGATCGATTGGGCAATGAGCAGTACTTC. This rearrangement joins TRBV11-2 to TRBJ2-7, with no clear D. Germline values: CDR1 SGHAT, CDR2 FQNNGV. Trimming shortened V by 0 bases and J by 7 bases, and 13 bases separated the two germline ends. CDR3 size: 14 residues. Variable domain in full (rest from reference TRBV11-2 and TRBJ2-7): EAGVAQSPRYKIIEKRQSVAFWCNPISGHATLYWYQQILGQGPKLLIQFQNNGVVDDSQLPKDRFSAERLKGVDSTLKIQPAKLEDSAVYLCASSLDRLGNEQYFGPGTRLTVT.

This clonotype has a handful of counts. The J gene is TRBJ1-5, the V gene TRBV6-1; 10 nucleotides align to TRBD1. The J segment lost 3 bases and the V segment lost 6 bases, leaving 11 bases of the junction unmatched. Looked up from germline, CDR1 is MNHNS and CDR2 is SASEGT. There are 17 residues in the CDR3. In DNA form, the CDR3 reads TGTGCCAGCAGGAGACGACAGGGGGCCGGTAACAATCAGCCCCAGCATTTT. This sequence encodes CASRRRQGAGNNQPQHF.

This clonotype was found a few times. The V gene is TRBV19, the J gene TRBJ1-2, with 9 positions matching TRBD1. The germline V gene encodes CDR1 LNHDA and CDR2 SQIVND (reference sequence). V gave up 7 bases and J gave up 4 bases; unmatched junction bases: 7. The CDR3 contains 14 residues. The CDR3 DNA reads TGTGCCAGTACCAGGGACAGGGCAACCTATGGCTACACCTTC. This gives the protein CASTRDRATYGYTF.

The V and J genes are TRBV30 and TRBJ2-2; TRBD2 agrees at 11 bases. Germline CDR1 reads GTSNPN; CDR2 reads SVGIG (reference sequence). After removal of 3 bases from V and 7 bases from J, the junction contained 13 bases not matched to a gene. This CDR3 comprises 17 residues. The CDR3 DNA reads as TGTGCCTGGAGGTACGTCGGGACTAGCGGATTAAGCGGGGAGCTGTTTTTT. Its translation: CAWRYVGTSGLSGELFF. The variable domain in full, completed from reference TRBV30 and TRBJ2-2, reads SQTIHQWPATLVQPVGSPLSLECTVEGTSNPNLYWYRQAAGRGLQLLFYSVGIGQISSEVPQNLSASRPQDRQFILSSKKLLLSDSGFYLCAWRYVGTSGLSGELFFGEGSRLTVL.

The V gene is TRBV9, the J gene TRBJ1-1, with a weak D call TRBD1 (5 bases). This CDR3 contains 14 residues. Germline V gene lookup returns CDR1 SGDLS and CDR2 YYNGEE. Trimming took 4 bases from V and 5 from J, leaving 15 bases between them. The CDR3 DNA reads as TGTGCCAGCAGCCCGCAATTTCGACAGACTGAAGCTTTCTTT. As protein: CASSPQFRQTEAFF.

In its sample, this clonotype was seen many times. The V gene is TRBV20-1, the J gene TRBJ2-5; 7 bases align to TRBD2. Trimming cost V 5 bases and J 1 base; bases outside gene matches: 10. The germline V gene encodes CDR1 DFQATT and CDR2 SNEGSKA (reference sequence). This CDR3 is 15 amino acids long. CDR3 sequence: CSASAGSGGQETQYF. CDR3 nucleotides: TGCAGTGCTTCAGCGGGGTCGGGGGGCCAAGAGACCCAGTACTTC.

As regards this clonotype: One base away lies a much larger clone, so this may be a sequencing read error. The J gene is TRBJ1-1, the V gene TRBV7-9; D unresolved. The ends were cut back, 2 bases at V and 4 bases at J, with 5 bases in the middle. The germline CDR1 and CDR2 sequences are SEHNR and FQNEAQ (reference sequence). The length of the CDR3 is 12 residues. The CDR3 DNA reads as TGTGCCAGCAGCTTAATGACCACTGAAGCTTTCTTT. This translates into CASSLMTTEAFF.

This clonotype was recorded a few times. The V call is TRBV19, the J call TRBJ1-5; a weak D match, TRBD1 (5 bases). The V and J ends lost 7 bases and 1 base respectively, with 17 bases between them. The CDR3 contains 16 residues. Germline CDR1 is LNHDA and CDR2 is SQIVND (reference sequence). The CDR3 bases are TGTGCCAGTACTGCGGACATCCAGCTCAGCAATCAGCCCCAGCATTTT. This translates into CASTADIQLSNQPQHF. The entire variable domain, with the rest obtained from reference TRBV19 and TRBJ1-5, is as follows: DGGITQSPKYLFRKEGQNVTLSCEQNLNHDAMYWYRQDPGQGLRLIYYSQIVNDFQKGDIAEGYSVSREKKESFPLTVTSAQKNPTAFYLCASTADIQLSNQPQHFGDGTRLSIL.

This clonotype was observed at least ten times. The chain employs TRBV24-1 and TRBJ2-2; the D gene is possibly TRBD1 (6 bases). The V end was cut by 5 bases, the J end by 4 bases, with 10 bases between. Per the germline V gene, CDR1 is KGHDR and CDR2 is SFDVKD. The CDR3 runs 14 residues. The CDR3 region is CATSARGRTGELFF. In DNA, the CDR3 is TGTGCCACCAGTGCCAGGGGCCGCACCGGGGAGCTGTTTTTT.

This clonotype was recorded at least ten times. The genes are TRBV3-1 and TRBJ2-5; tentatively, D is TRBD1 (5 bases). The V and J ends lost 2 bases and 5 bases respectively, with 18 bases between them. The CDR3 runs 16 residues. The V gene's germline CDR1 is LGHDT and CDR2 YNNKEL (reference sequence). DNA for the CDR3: TGTGCCAGCAGCCAAATGCCCCAGGGCGGTAAGGAGACCCAGTACTTC. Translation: CASSQMPQGGKETQYF.

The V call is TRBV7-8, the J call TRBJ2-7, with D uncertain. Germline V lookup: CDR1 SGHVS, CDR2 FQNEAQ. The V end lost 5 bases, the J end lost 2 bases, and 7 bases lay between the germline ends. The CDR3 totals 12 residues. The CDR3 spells CASSPVTYEQYF. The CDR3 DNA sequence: TGTGCCAGCAGCCCCGTTACCTACGAGCAGTACTTC.

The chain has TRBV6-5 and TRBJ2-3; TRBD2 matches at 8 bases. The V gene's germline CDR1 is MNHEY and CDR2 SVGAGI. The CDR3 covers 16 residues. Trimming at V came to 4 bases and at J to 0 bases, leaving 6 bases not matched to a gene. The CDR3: CASSSITSGSTDTQYF. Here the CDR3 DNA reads TGTGCCAGCAGTTCTATAACTAGCGGTAGCACAGATACGCAGTATTTT.

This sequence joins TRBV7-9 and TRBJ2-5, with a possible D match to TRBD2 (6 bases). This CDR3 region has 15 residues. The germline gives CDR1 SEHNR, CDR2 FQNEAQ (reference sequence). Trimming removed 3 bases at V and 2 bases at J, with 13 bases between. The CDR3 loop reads CASSLWQGGQETQYF. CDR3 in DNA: TGTGCCAGCAGCTTGTGGCAGGGAGGTCAAGAGACCCAGTACTTC. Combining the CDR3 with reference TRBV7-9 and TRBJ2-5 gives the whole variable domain DTGVSQNPRHKITKRGQNVTFRCDPISEHNRLYWYRQTLGQGPEFLTYFQNEAQLEKSRLLSDRFSAERPKGSFSTLEIQRTEQGDSAMYLCASSLWQGGQETQYFGPGTRLLVL.

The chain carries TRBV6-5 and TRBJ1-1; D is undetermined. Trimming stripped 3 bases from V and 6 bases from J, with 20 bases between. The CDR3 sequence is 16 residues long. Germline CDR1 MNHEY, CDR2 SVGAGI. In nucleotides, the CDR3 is TGTGCCAGCAGTTATGGGGTGGGAGCGGGTGGCGCTGAAGCTTTCTTT. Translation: CASSYGVGAGGAEAFF.

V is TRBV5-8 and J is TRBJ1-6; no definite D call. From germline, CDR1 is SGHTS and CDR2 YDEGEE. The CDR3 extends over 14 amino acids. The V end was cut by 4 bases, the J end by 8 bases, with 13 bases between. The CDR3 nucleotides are TGTGCCAGCAGCCGAGGCCTCCGGGATTCACCCCTCCACTTT. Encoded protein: CASSRGLRDSPLHF.

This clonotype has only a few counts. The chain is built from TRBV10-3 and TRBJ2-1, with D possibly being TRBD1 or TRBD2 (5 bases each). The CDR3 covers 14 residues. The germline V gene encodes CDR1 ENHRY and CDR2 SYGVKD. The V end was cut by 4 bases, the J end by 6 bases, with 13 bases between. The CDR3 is CAISGDGGFNEQFF. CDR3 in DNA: TGTGCCATCAGTGGTGATGGGGGTTTCAATGAGCAGTTCTTC.

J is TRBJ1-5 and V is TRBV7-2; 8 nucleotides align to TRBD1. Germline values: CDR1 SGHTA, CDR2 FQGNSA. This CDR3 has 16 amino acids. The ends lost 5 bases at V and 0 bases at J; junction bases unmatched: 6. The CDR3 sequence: CASSGRTGYSNQPQHF. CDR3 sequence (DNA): TGTGCCAGCAGCGGGAGGACAGGGTATAGCAATCAGCCCCAGCATTTT.